This entry lists 8 T cell receptor beta chains sequenced from one sample in a study of cytomegalovirus exposure and HLA in healthy donors. The PCR used 60 Vbeta and 13 Jbeta primers. Libraries were prepared by immunoSEQ multiplex PCR; TCRdb keeps only in-frame clonotypes and omits some of them. The sample comprises 90,000 or so clones, 65% to 80% of which are singletons, and roughly 15% rests with the top ten. The sequenced material came from PBMCs. The receptors come from a woman between 50 and 59 years old in good health and CMV-seropositive.

This CDR3 reads CASSLEGLAGATSTDTQYF. The CDR3 DNA reads TGTGCCAGCAGCTTAGAAGGACTAGCGGGAGCGACTAGCACAGATACGCAGTATTTT. The chain carries TRBV7-9 and TRBJ2-3, with TRBD2 identical over 13 bases. Germline trimming cut 1 base from V and 0 bases from J; bases unmatched to any gene: 7. Germline CDR1 is SEHNR and CDR2 is FQNEAQ (reference sequence). The CDR3 is 19 residues long.

This sequence joins TRBV18 and TRBJ2-3; the D gene is possibly TRBD2 (5 bases). From germline, CDR1 is KGHSH and CDR2 LQKENI. V lost 3 bases to trimming and J lost 4 bases, with 20 bases between them. CDR3 length: 17 residues. CDR3 DNA sequence: TGTGCCAGCTCACCCCCAAGTTCCGGGGTCCCCCCAGATACGCAGTATTTT. The encoded protein is CASSPPSSGVPPDTQYF.

The V call is TRBV9, the J call TRBJ2-3, with TRBD2 matching over 7 bases. Per the germline V gene, CDR1 is SGDLS and CDR2 is YYNGEE. CDR3 length: 17 residues. The junction had 11 bases not matched to a gene; V was cut back by 0 bases and J by 4 bases. Here the CDR3 DNA reads TGTGCCAGCAGCGTAGCTCCTAGCGGAACCGCCGCAGATACGCAGTATTTT. The encoded protein is CASSVAPSGTAADTQYF.

In nucleotides, the CDR3 is TGTGCCAGCAGTCTAGCGGGAACCGTCACAGATACGCAGTATTTT. Protein sequence: CASSLAGTVTDTQYF. V and J are TRBV6-6 and TRBJ2-3, with 9 bases aligning to TRBD2. Germline CDR1 MNHNY, CDR2 SVGAGI (reference sequence). The CDR3 runs 15 residues. The J segment lost 2 bases and the V segment lost 5 bases, leaving 5 bases of the junction unmatched.

The chain couples TRBV5-5 to TRBJ2-2; D not resolved. Germline-derived CDR1 and CDR2 are SGHKS and YYEKEE (reference sequence). The CDR3 extends over 13 amino acids. V was clipped by 5 bases and J by 6 bases, with 11 bases between them. The DNA for the CDR3 is TGTGCCAGCAGAAAAGATAGCCCCGGGGAGCTGTTTTTT. Translation: CASRKDSPGELFF.

This clone was seen a single time. V and J are TRBV11-2 and TRBJ2-7; TRBD1 matches at 10 bases. This CDR3 has 14 amino acids. Trimming removed 5 bases from V and 3 bases from J; junction bases left unmatched: 4. Germline assignment: CDR1 SGHAT and CDR2 FQNNGV. For the CDR3, the DNA is TGTGCCAGCAGCGCCGGGACAGGGGACTACGAGCAGTACTTC. Translated, it gives CASSAGTGDYEQYF.

The chain employs TRBV6-1 and TRBJ1-1, with 8 nucleotides matching TRBD1. V lost 7 bases, J lost 8 bases, and 9 bases stayed unmatched. CDR3 length equals 13 residues. Germline V gene sequence: CDR1 MNHNS, CDR2 SASEGT. The CDR3: CASTALGQGEAFF. In nucleotides, the CDR3 is TGTGCCAGCACGGCCCTTGGACAGGGAGAAGCTTTCTTT.

V and J are TRBV4-2 and TRBJ1-4; 8 nucleotides line up with TRBD1. V lost 2 bases, J lost 7 bases, and 9 bases stayed unmatched. Germline CDR1 LGHNA, CDR2 YNFKEQ. The CDR3 is made up of 16 amino acids. The CDR3 nucleotides are TGTGCCAGCAGCCAAAGGTTGGACAGGGAGGGTGAAAAACTGTTTTTT. Its protein is CASSQRLDREGEKLFF.